A single sample gave rise to the 32 T cell receptor beta chains below, sequenced in a study of cytomegalovirus exposure and HLA in healthy donors. PCR was performed using 60 Vbeta and 13 Jbeta primers. Only in-frame clones appear in the TCRdb table, and some are missing; sequencing was by immunoSEQ multiplex PCR. The table includes approximately 150,000 clones, just over 70% detected once. The sequenced material came from PBMCs. All receptors come from a human donor in good health.

The chain uses TRBV10-3 and TRBJ2-2, with 9 bases matching TRBD1. CDR3 length: 16 residues. Germline CDR1 reads ENHRY; CDR2 reads SYGVKD. V gave up 6 bases and J gave up 1 base; unmatched junction bases: 6. CDR3 region: CAISPRQGGNTGELFF. CDR3 sequence (DNA): TGTGCCATCAGCCCCAGACAGGGGGGGAACACCGGGGAGCTGTTTTTT.

There are a few counts of this clone. The V call is TRBV6-4, the J call TRBJ1-1, with D perhaps TRBD1 (5 bases). CDR1 is MRHNA and CDR2 is SNTAGT in the germline V gene. This CDR3 spans 13 amino acids. The ends were cut back, 3 bases at V and 5 bases at J, with 10 bases in the middle. CDR3 DNA: TGTGCCAGCAGTGAAGGGGTTTGGACTGAAGCTTTCTTT. Its protein product is CASSEGVWTEAFF.

This chain connects TRBV7-6 to TRBJ2-3; no clear D gene. The germline V gene encodes CDR1 SGHVS and CDR2 FNYEAQ. The CDR3 runs 15 residues. V dropped 3 bases and J dropped 0 bases, with 10 bases sitting between them. CDR3 in DNA: TGTGCCAGCAGCTTCGTCCCCACTAGCACAGATACGCAGTATTTT. Its translation: CASSFVPTSTDTQYF.

The gene calls are TRBV20-1 and TRBJ1-2; D gene ambiguous. The CDR3 sequence is 11 residues long. The germline V and J ends were trimmed by 0 bases and 7 bases, with 6 bases remaining between them. Germline CDR1 DFQATT, CDR2 SNEGSKA (reference sequence). The CDR3 protein is CSAREVGGYTF. The CDR3 region has the DNA TGCAGTGCTAGAGAGGTCGGTGGCTACACCTTC.

This rearrangement joins TRBV9 to TRBJ1-6, with unresolved D. The V end lost 0 bases, the J end lost 8 bases, and 12 bases lay between the germline ends. Germline CDR1 reads SGDLS; CDR2 reads YYNGEE. CDR3 size: 15 residues. CDR3 residues: CASSVAAGGDSPLHF. CDR3 in DNA: TGTGCCAGCAGCGTAGCCGCCGGTGGTGATTCACCCCTCCACTTT.

V is TRBV10-3 and J is TRBJ2-1, with 10 bases lining up with TRBD2. The CDR3 loop spans 13 amino acids. Trimming at V came to 8 bases and at J to 6 bases, leaving 4 bases not matched to a gene. CDR1 is ENHRY, CDR2 SYGVKD, per germline. Here the CDR3 reads CAIRSGGANEQFF. CDR3 in DNA: TGTGCCATCCGGAGCGGGGGGGCCAATGAGCAGTTCTTC.

For the CDR3, the DNA is TGTGCCAGCAGCTTAGTGTCAGTCTCCTACGAGCAGTACTTC. Protein: CASSLVSVSYEQYF. This chain uses TRBV7-9 with TRBJ2-7, with D unresolved. This CDR3 comprises 14 residues. Per the germline V gene, CDR1 is SEHNR and CDR2 is FQNEAQ (reference sequence). The V gene lost 1 base and the J gene lost 0 bases, with 7 bases spanning the gap.

The chain links TRBV15 to TRBJ1-2; 11 bases fit TRBD1. Trimming cost V 6 bases and J 1 base; bases outside gene matches: 10. The germline V gene encodes CDR1 LNHNV and CDR2 YYDKDF (reference sequence). The CDR3 has 17 residues. CDR3: CATSRRGQGADNYGYTF. The DNA of the CDR3 is TGTGCCACCAGTAGGCGCGGACAGGGGGCCGATAACTATGGCTACACCTTC. Full variable domain (outside the CDR3, taken from reference TRBV15 and TRBJ1-2): DAMVIQNPRYQVTQFGKPVTLSCSQTLNHNVMYWYQQKSSQAPKLLFHYYDKDFNNEADTPDNFQSRRPNTSFCFLDIRSPGLGDTAMYLCATSRRGQGADNYGYTFGSGTRLTVV.

This clone occurred once. The chain couples TRBV10-3 to TRBJ1-2, with TRBD1 matching 7 bases. CDR1 and CDR2 (germline): ENHRY, SYGVKD. The CDR3 loop spans 12 amino acids. The V and J ends lost 4 bases and 8 bases, in that order; junction bases with no gene match: 4. The chain's CDR3 is CAISVTGSGYTF. CDR3 sequence (DNA): TGTGCCATCAGTGTGACAGGGTCCGGCTACACCTTC.

The chain employs TRBV30 and TRBJ1-1; 9 bases agree with TRBD1. This CDR3 region has 16 residues. Germline loops: CDR1 GTSNPN, CDR2 SVGIG (reference sequence). The V segment lost 3 bases and the J segment 0 bases; nucleotides outside the gene matches: 8. CDR3 sequence (DNA): TGTGCCTGGAGCCATCCCCGGACAGGGGTGAACACTGAAGCTTTCTTT. Translated, it gives CAWSHPRTGVNTEAFF.

In this sample, this clone turned up a few times. The gene calls are TRBV5-8 and TRBJ1-6; 7 bases fit TRBD1. The germline V gene has CDR1 SGHTS and CDR2 YDEGEE. The CDR3 has 17 residues. With 4 bases clipped from V and 10 bases from J, the junction kept 17 bases outside the gene matches. CDR3 amino acids: CASSHRFGTAEGSPLHF. The CDR3 nucleotides read TGTGCCAGCAGCCACCGATTCGGGACAGCCGAGGGATCACCCCTCCACTTT.

The rearrangement joins TRBV5-6 to TRBJ1-4; the match to TRBD1 covers 9 bases. Germline CDR1 reads SGHDT; CDR2 reads YYEEEE. The CDR3 is 15 amino acids. The J segment lost 8 bases and the V segment lost 4 bases, leaving 9 bases of the junction unmatched. This CDR3 is CASSVPGQGREKLFF. DNA of the CDR3: TGTGCCAGCAGCGTCCCGGGACAGGGTAGAGAAAAACTGTTTTTT.

With regard to this clone: A much more abundant neighbour one base away suggests this may be a read error. Other DNA variants within this sample encode the same CDR3. The chain carries TRBV7-2 and TRBJ1-1, with TRBD1 identical over 9 bases. Germline loops: CDR1 SGHTA, CDR2 FQGNSA. CDR3 length equals 13 residues. Here the CDR3 reads CASSLDRGAEAFF. CDR3 DNA: TGTGCCAGCAGCTTGGACAGGGGCGCGGAAGCCTTCTTT.

This chain links TRBV1 with TRBJ2-2; the listed D gene, TRBD2, was not tested against the DNA. TRBV1 is deemed a pseudogene. There are 22 residues in the CDR3. This CDR3 is CTSSQERRAPRNGSGGPRELFF. The DNA of the CDR3 is TGCACCAGCAGCCAAGAGCGGAGGGCCCCCCGGAATGGTAGCGGGGGGCCCAGGGAGCTGTTTTTT.

The CDR3 DNA sequence: TGTGCCAGCAGCTTGGTTGGCGGGGGGCTGGGCGAGCAGTACTTC. Protein product: CASSLVGGGLGEQYF. The chain is built from TRBV5-4 and TRBJ2-7, with 8 nucleotides matching TRBD2. The CDR3 totals 15 residues. From germline, CDR1 is SGHNT and CDR2 YYREEE (reference sequence). Germline trimming cut 0 bases from V and 6 bases from J; bases unmatched to any gene: 8.

The chain has TRBV6-1 and TRBJ2-7, with TRBD2 as a possible D gene (5 bases). Per the germline V gene, CDR1 is MNHNS and CDR2 is SASEGT. There are 14 residues in the CDR3. V lost 1 base and J 2 bases, leaving 9 bases between the germline ends. The CDR3 DNA reads TGTGCCAGCAGTGAAGTTTCGGGGACCTACGAGCAGTACTTC. It translates to CASSEVSGTYEQYF.

This clone was detected only a few times. The genes are TRBV19 and TRBJ1-2; 10 bases map to TRBD1. This CDR3 contains 14 residues. Unmatched junction bases numbered 8, after V lost 5 bases and J lost 8 bases. The germline V gene has CDR1 LNHDA and CDR2 SQIVND (reference sequence). CDR3 sequence: CASSPTDRGDGYTF. The CDR3 DNA follows: TGTGCCAGTAGTCCAACGGACAGGGGGGACGGCTACACCTTC.

This clone appeared once. The V call is TRBV19, the J call TRBJ1-2; no firm D call. This CDR3 comprises 13 residues. Trimming removed 10 bases at V and 1 base at J, with 13 bases between. Germline V gene sequence: CDR1 LNHDA, CDR2 SQIVND (reference sequence). CDR3 loop: CATRSLLNYGYTF. CDR3 DNA sequence: TGTGCCACCAGGTCCCTGCTTAACTATGGCTACACCTTC.

The chain joins TRBV4-1 to TRBJ1-5; unclear D gene. Per the germline V gene, CDR1 is MGHRA and CDR2 is YSYEKL. V was pared by 0 bases and J by 0 bases, with 9 bases between. The length of the CDR3 is 16 residues. The CDR3 coding sequence is TGCGCCAGCAGCCAAGAATGGAGTTATAGCAATCAGCCCCAGCATTTT. Amino acid sequence: CASSQEWSYSNQPQHF.

The chain recombines TRBV18 with TRBJ1-1, with 8 bases aligning to TRBD1. Germline CDR1 KGHSH, CDR2 LQKENI. The CDR3 is made up of 20 amino acids. The trim removed 1 base at V and 0 bases at J, leaving 16 bases unmatched. The CDR3 spells CASSPRSLRDRTAVNTEAFF. The CDR3 DNA follows: TGTGCCAGCTCACCACGGTCTCTCCGGGACAGGACTGCAGTGAACACTGAAGCTTTCTTT.

V is TRBV2 and J is TRBJ1-2; a weak D match, TRBD1 (5 bases). The V end lost 4 bases, the J end lost 7 bases, and 16 bases lay between the germline ends. The CDR3 has 14 residues. Germline V gene data show CDR1 as SNHLY and CDR2 as FYNNEI. CDR3 coding DNA: TGTGCCAGCAGTGGTGGCAGGGCAACCGGTGGCTACACCTTC. Encoded protein: CASSGGRATGGYTF. Drawing the rest from reference TRBV2 and TRBJ1-2, the complete variable domain is EPEVTQTPSHQVTQMGQEVILRCVPISNHLYFYWYRQILGQKVEFLVSFYNNEISEKSEIFDDQFSVERPDGSNFTLKIRSTKLEDSAMYFCASSGGRATGGYTFGSGTRLTVV.

The CDR3 region has the DNA TGTGCCAGTAGTAGGGACAGGGCCCAGGTCACTGAAGCTTTCTTT. Translated, it gives CASSRDRAQVTEAFF. The gene calls are TRBV19 and TRBJ1-1; 9 positions match TRBD1. Losses at the gene ends were 4 bases for V and 4 bases for J; bases not matched to a gene: 7. Germline assignment: CDR1 LNHDA and CDR2 SQIVND (reference sequence). The CDR3 has 15 amino acids.

The CDR3 loop reads CASSQDRGVGEQYF. CDR3 coding DNA: TGCGCCAGCAGCCAAGATCGGGGAGTTGGAGAGCAGTACTTC. The chain carries TRBV4-3 and TRBJ2-7; TRBD2 is a possible D gene (5 bases). Germline assignment: CDR1 LGHNA and CDR2 YSLEER. The CDR3 covers 14 residues. V lost 0 bases and J 7 bases, leaving 13 bases between the germline ends.

This clone was seen more than once but under ten times. J is TRBJ1-5 and V is TRBV18, with 8 bases that match TRBD1. The V gene end was trimmed by 3 bases and the J gene end by 7 bases; junction bases not matched to a gene: 11. CDR1 and CDR2 from the germline V gene are KGHSH and LQKENI. This CDR3 comprises 16 residues. DNA for the CDR3: TGTGCCAGCTCACCCGTCCGGACAGGGCCGGGACAGCCCCAGCATTTT. Translated: CASSPVRTGPGQPQHF.

V usage is TRBV5-6 and J usage is TRBJ2-1; D perhaps matches TRBD2 (6 bases). In germline, CDR1 is SGHDT, CDR2 YYEEEE. V gave up 4 bases and J gave up 4 bases, with 21 bases separating them. This CDR3 is 17 amino acids long. DNA for the CDR3: TGTGCCAGCAGCCTGGACCCCATTCCGGGGGTATACAATGAGCAGTTCTTC. The encoded protein is CASSLDPIPGVYNEQFF.

In this sample, this clone turned up once. The J gene is TRBJ1-1, the V gene TRBV10-1, with 9 positions matching TRBD1. The trim removed 6 bases at V and 11 bases at J, leaving 7 bases unmatched. The CDR3 has 12 amino acids. Per the germline V gene, CDR1 is WNHNN and CDR2 is SYGVQD (reference sequence). The chain's CDR3 is CASSRDRDVAFF. CDR3 DNA sequence: TGCGCCAGCAGCCGGGACAGGGACGTCGCTTTCTTT.

The chain combines TRBV29-1 with TRBJ2-5; D perhaps matches TRBD2 (6 bases). Trimming stripped 7 bases from V and 5 bases from J, with 14 bases between. This CDR3 has 12 amino acids. The germline V gene encodes CDR1 SQVTM and CDR2 ANQGSEA. The CDR3 here is CSALRGSETQYF. The CDR3 nucleotides read TGCAGCGCCTTACGGGGGTCGGAGACCCAGTACTTC.

The rearrangement links TRBV19 to TRBJ1-5; D call uncertain. This CDR3 contains 13 residues. Trimming removed 7 bases at V and 9 bases at J, with 16 bases between. CDR1 and CDR2 (germline): LNHDA, SQIVND (reference sequence). Here the CDR3 reads CASTHQENGPQHF. In DNA form, the CDR3 reads TGTGCCAGTACTCATCAGGAAAATGGGCCCCAGCATTTT.

This chain uses TRBV6-5 with TRBJ1-2, with D possibly being TRBD1 (5 bases). Trimming took 2 bases from V and 3 from J, leaving 10 bases between them. From germline, CDR1 is MNHEY and CDR2 SVGAGI. This CDR3 spans 14 amino acids. The CDR3 DNA follows: TGTGCCAGCAGTTACGGGGGGGAATACTATGGCTACACCTTC. Amino acids: CASSYGGEYYGYTF.

In DNA form, the CDR3 reads TGCGCCAGCAGCTACGGGACAGGGACCTACAATGAGCAGTTCTTC. Protein: CASSYGTGTYNEQFF. The chain employs TRBV5-1 and TRBJ2-1, with 9 nucleotides matching TRBD1. V dropped 3 bases and J dropped 2; count of bases not matched to a gene: 3. Germline CDR1 reads SGHRS; CDR2 reads YFSETQ. CDR3 length: 15 amino acids.

V gene TRBV14 combines with J gene TRBJ2-5; maybe TRBD2 (7 bases). The germline V gene encodes CDR1 SGHDN and CDR2 FVKESK. Trimming removed 1 base at V and 5 bases at J, with 14 bases between. The CDR3 extends over 15 amino acids. CDR3 loop: CASSQGRGARETQYF. CDR3 nucleotide sequence: TGTGCCAGCAGCCAAGGTCGGGGGGCCCGGGAGACCCAGTACTTC.

The chain carries TRBV2 and TRBJ2-1; the D gene is possibly TRBD2 (6 bases). V was trimmed by 3 bases and J by 0 bases, leaving 9 bases between them. The CDR3 has 15 amino acids. The V gene's germline CDR1 is SNHLY and CDR2 FYNNEI. CDR3 bases: TGTGCCAGCAGTGAGGAGGGGAGCTCCTACAATGAGCAGTTCTTC. Its translation: CASSEEGSSYNEQFF.